The clone carrying this T cell receptor (beta chain) has at least ten counts. Its antigen is still unknown. RNA transcripts were the template for amplifying TCR beta CDR3 regions. First-round RT-PCR of the TCR CDR3 relied on the HTBI primer set. TCRdb ran MiXCR on the multiplex PCR reads and lists one entry per CDR3 protein. The data contain around 300,000 distinct CDR3 sequences, roughly 22% of them singletons. Any patient presenting with uncontrolled infection, other autoimmune disease, pregnancy or lactation was left out. 10 ml of fresh peripheral blood supplied the PBMCs. The source of the sample is a study of T cells in Graves' hyperthyroidism and ophthalmopathy. Background on the study: Peripheral blood draws took place at initial diagnosis, ahead of any treatment. Overall study findings and caveats: Most thyroid-expanded clonotypes above 0.001 were also found in blood.

The germline V gene has CDR1 SNHLY and CDR2 FYNNEI. V lost 7 bases to trimming and J lost 3 bases; unmatched junction nucleotides: 10. The CDR3 spans 16 residues. The TCR originated in a man aged 30 to 45 with Graves' ophthalmopathy. Sequenced: blood. The gene calls are TRBV2 and TRBJ1-5; 9 nucleotides align to TRBD1. This chain's CDR3 is CASNLDRGTLNQPQHF. The CDR3 DNA is TGTGCCAGCAATCTTGACAGGGGGACTCTCAATCAGCCCCAGCATTTT.